A single sample is the source of the 5 T cell receptor beta chains below, sequenced in a study of blood T cell repertoires in COVID-19. Profiled with immunoSEQ multiplex PCR; TCRdb holds only in-frame clones, not every one. The profile shows 150,000 to 200,000 clones, 80% to 90% of them singletons. Sequenced input: peripheral blood. The receptors come from a woman in her 70s with COVID-19, enrolled during active disease.

Concerning this clone: Other DNA variants within this sample encode the same CDR3. The gene calls are TRBV6-5 and TRBJ1-2; weak D call: TRBD1 (6 bases). CDR3 length: 11 residues. V shed 2 bases and J shed 8 bases, with 6 bases lying between them. Germline V gene sequence: CDR1 MNHEY, CDR2 SVGAGI. The CDR3 region is CASSYGGGYTF. Here the CDR3 DNA reads TGTGCCAGCAGTTACGGGGGCGGCTACACCTTC.

The chain combines TRBV2 with TRBJ2-2; D might be TRBD1 (5 bases). Germline V gene lookup returns CDR1 SNHLY and CDR2 FYNNEI. There are 16 residues in the CDR3. V lost 6 bases to trimming and J lost 1 base, with 15 bases between them. Here the CDR3 DNA reads TGTGCCAGCAGCCAAGACAGCGTTCGGAACACCGGGGAGCTGTTTTTT. It yields the protein CASSQDSVRNTGELFF.

This clone appeared a few times. This chain connects TRBV27 to TRBJ2-7; D is possibly TRBD1 (6 bases). The CDR3 consists of 17 residues. Trimming stripped 5 bases from V and 0 bases from J, with 20 bases between. Germline CDR1 is MNHEY and CDR2 is SMNVEV (reference sequence). Here the CDR3 reads CASSPLVDRRSSYEQYF. CDR3 DNA: TGTGCCAGCAGTCCCCTGGTAGACAGGAGGAGCTCCTACGAGCAGTACTTC.

The V gene is TRBV3-1 (or the pseudogene TRBV3-2), the J gene TRBJ2-2, with TRBD1 matching over 7 bases. The germline gives CDR1 LGHDT, CDR2 YNNKEL (reference sequence). With V trimmed by 4 bases and J by 1 base, 3 bases remained unmatched. CDR3 size: 15 residues. CDR3 sequence reads: CASSPPGGNTGELFF. DNA for the CDR3: TGTGCCAGCAGCCCGCCAGGGGGGAACACCGGGGAGCTGTTTTTT.

The J gene is TRBJ1-2, the V gene TRBV7-2; D ambiguous. V was pared by 3 bases and J by 2 bases, with 13 bases between. CDR1 is SGHTA, CDR2 FQGNSA, per germline. The CDR3 runs 15 residues. The DNA of the CDR3 is TGTGCCAGCAGCTTTAGGAGGATGGGGAACTATGGCTACACCTTC. This translates into CASSFRRMGNYGYTF.